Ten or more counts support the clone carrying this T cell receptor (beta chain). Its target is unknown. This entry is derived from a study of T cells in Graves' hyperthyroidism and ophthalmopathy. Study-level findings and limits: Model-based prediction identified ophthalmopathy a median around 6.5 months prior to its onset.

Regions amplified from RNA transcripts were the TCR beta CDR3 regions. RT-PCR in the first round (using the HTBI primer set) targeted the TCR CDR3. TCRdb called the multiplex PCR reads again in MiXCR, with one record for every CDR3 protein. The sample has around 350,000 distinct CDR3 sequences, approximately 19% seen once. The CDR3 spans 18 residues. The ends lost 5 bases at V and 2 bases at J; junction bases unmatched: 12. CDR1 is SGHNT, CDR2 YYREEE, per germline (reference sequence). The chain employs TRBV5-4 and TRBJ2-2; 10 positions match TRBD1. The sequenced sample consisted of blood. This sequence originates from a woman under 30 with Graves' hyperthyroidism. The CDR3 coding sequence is TGTGCCAGCAGGTTAAAAAGCGGGACAGGGGTTAACACCGGGGAGCTGTTTTTT. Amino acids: CASRLKSGTGVNTGELFF.